This T cell receptor beta chain was documented in a study of OX40 agonist ivuxolimab in advanced cancers. Background on the whole study: Ivuxolimab was an agonistic, fully human IgG2 monoclonal antibody directed against OX40 (CD134), a costimulatory receptor. Intravenous ivuxolimab was administered to patients every 2 weeks at six dose levels: 0.01, 0.1, 0.3, 1.5, 3 and 10 mg/kg. Of the 50 or so patients in dose escalation, about 20 had hepatocellular carcinoma, approximately 15 had melanoma, 9 had renal cell carcinoma and 9 had head and neck cancer. In the dose-escalation cohort, 65% to 85% of patients were male, and the mean age was approximately 60 years with a range of about 20 to 90. Prior anti-PD-1, anti-PD-L1 or anti-CTLA-4 therapy was permitted, and checkpoint inhibitors had been received by roughly two fifths of dose-escalation patients. Partial responses occurred in three dose-escalation patients: two with cutaneous melanoma and one with hepatocellular carcinoma. The point of sequencing TCRbeta in the periphery was to test whether ivuxolimab changed TCR sequence diversity and drove clonal T-cell expansion. The paper reports the monotherapy dose-escalation portion (N = 52 patients) of the phase I ivuxolimab trial.

Remarks on this clone: No antigen is known for it. No qualities accompany the bases; no much larger clone lies one base away.

Overall study outcomes, separate from this receptor: Partial responders in the 0.1-3.0 mg/kg groups had among the lowest normalized peripheral clonal expansion, especially among CD8+ T cells. Which antigens the clonally expanded peripheral T cells were specific for was not determined. On average, CD8+ T cells showed more expanded clones than CD4+ T cells after ivuxolimab. At doses from 0.1 to 3.0 mg/kg, clonal expansion was seen in both CD4+ and CD8+ blood T cells between baseline and week 6. Low levels of normalized T-cell clonal expansion were also seen in some nonresponding patients.

Patients with a history of autoimmune disease or receiving systemic immunosuppression were excluded from the trial. In every dose cohort, peripheral blood was drawn for TCR sequencing at baseline, cycle 4 day 1, and cycle 7 day 1. The samples were taken from a phase I, first-in-human, multicenter, open-label dose-escalation trial of ivuxolimab. Adults with locally advanced or metastatic head and neck squamous cell, hepatocellular, melanoma or renal cell carcinoma were enrolled in the trial. Before TCR sequencing, CD4+ and CD8+ T cells were separately sorted from peripheral blood. For sequencing of the TCRbeta CDR3 region, genomic DNA was extracted from the sorted cells. TCRbeta CDR3 regions were sequenced using the immunoSEQ Assay. Entries here come from immuneACCESS through TCRdb and include only in-frame sequences with V and J called. Some clones fail to appear in such tables; in the studies checked, an unresolved V gene covers under half of the shortfall, and the cause of the remainder is unknown. For this sample the table gives tens of thousands of clones, of which 80% to 95% were detected only once. The top ten constitute roughly 0.44% of the sample.

CDR1 SGHNT and CDR2 YYREEE are derived from the germline V gene (reference sequence). Measured from the cysteine to the phenylalanine, the CDR3 is 15 residues long. Kept here is only the CDR3 DNA, which spans 45 bases and is read in frame from base 1. V drops 1 base and J drops 2 bases, leaving 13 bases in between. This clonotype was obtained from an adult with an advanced solid tumor such as melanoma, head and neck, liver or kidney cancer. Recombination joined TRBV5-4 with TRBJ2-7, with the D gene too uncertain to name. This sample comprised CD4+ or CD8+ T cells sorted from blood, obtained in a trial of the OX40 agonist ivuxolimab. The sequenced DNA: TGTGCCAGCAGCTTGAATCCCCGGACGACCTACGAGCAGTACTTC. The resulting protein is CASSLNPRTTYEQYF.